The 25 T cell receptor beta chains reported below all come from one sample, sequenced in a study of OX40 agonist ivuxolimab in advanced cancers. The assay was immunoSEQ multiplex PCR, and TCRdb's table has in-frame clones only and misses some. The sample lists roughly 67,000 clones, over 80% occurring once. The sequencing here drew on CD4+ or CD8+ T cells sorted from blood, taken in a trial of the OX40 agonist ivuxolimab. These receptors came from an adult with an advanced solid tumor such as melanoma, head and neck, liver or kidney cancer.

This clone was detected only a few times. V is TRBV18 and J is TRBJ1-5, with TRBD1 identical over 7 bases. The CDR3 sequence is 13 residues long. CDR1 KGHSH and CDR2 LQKENI come from the germline V gene. J lost 5 bases, V lost 6 bases, and 4 bases had no gene match. CDR3 DNA: TGTGCCAGCTCTCTTGACAGGGATCAGCCCCAGCATTTT. The encoded protein is CASSLDRDQPQHF.

A remark on this clone: Within the sample, other DNA sequences also encode this same CDR3. The chain carries TRBV5-1 and TRBJ2-1, with TRBD2 matching 9 bases. This CDR3 has 15 residues. With 4 bases clipped from V and 8 bases from J, the junction kept 10 bases outside the gene matches. Germline CDR1 and CDR2: SGHRS and YFSETQ. DNA for the CDR3: TGCGCCAGCAGCCCCCCGGCGGGAGGGACCGATGAGCAGTTCTTC. Its translation is CASSPPAGGTDEQFF. The full variable domain, its missing parts supplied by reference TRBV5-1 and TRBJ2-1, is KAGVTQTPRYLIKTRGQQVTLSCSPISGHRSVSWYQQTPGQGLQFLFEYFSETQRNKGNFPGRFSGRQFSNSRSEMNVSTLELGDSALYLCASSPPAGGTDEQFFGPGTRLTVL.

The CDR3 protein is CASSAQGQETQYF. The CDR3 DNA reads as TGTGCCAGCAGTGCCCAGGGCCAAGAGACCCAGTACTTC. V usage is TRBV2 and J usage is TRBJ2-5; D is perhaps TRBD1 (5 bases). CDR1 and CDR2 from the germline V gene are SNHLY and FYNNEI. CDR3 length: 13 amino acids. V lost 4 bases to trimming and J lost 1 base, with 7 bases between them.

On this clone itself: This sample also contains other DNA sequences that code for the same CDR3. The chain links TRBV4-3 to TRBJ1-2; TRBD1 matches 10 bases. Germline lookup yields CDR1 LGHNA and CDR2 YSLEER. The CDR3 runs to 15 residues. V dropped 1 base and J dropped 4; count of bases not matched to a gene: 3. CDR3 nucleotides: TGCGCCAGCAGCCAAGGGGACAGGGGAGGCTATGGCTACACCTTC. Translating it yields CASSQGDRGGYGYTF.

This clone was observed a single time. The rearrangement uses TRBV11-2 and TRBJ1-6; D gene ambiguous. The germline gives CDR1 SGHAT, CDR2 FQNNGV. CDR3 length: 13 residues. Between the trimmed V and J ends, which lost 3 bases and 9 bases, there was a span of 9 bases. The CDR3 region has the DNA TGTGCCAGCAGCTTGGCGGAGGTTTCACCCCTCCACTTT. Translating it yields CASSLAEVSPLHF.

The rearrangement links TRBV11-2 to TRBJ1-2; D may be TRBD1 (5 bases). Germline V CDR1 and CDR2: SGHAT, FQNNGV. The V end was cut by 1 base, the J end by 5 bases, with 14 bases between. The CDR3 has 15 residues. In DNA, the CDR3 is TGTGCCAGCAGCTTAGTTTCTGGGCAGGGATATGGCTACACCTTC. As protein: CASSLVSGQGYGYTF.

The chain uses TRBV7-2 and TRBJ2-1, with 10 bases lining up with TRBD2. Germline loops: CDR1 SGHTA, CDR2 FQGNSA. The J segment lost 4 bases and the V segment lost 3 bases, leaving 3 bases of the junction unmatched. The length of the CDR3 is 15 residues. The CDR3 DNA reads TGTGCCAGCAGCTTTGGGACTAGCGTATACAATGAGCAGTTCTTC. Translation gives CASSFGTSVYNEQFF.

The V gene is TRBV7-2, the J gene TRBJ2-7; the D gene is possibly TRBD2 (6 bases). The germline V and J ends were trimmed by 4 bases and 4 bases, with 17 bases remaining between them. Germline values: CDR1 SGHTA, CDR2 FQGNSA. This CDR3 comprises 15 residues. CDR3 residues: CASSWSGRGNYEQYF. Here the CDR3 DNA reads TGTGCCAGCAGCTGGTCTGGGCGGGGAAATTACGAGCAGTACTTC.

The J gene is TRBJ2-7, the V gene TRBV28, with D perhaps TRBD1 (6 bases). The CDR3 is 14 residues long. The ends were cut back, 5 bases at V and 5 bases at J, with 16 bases in the middle. In germline, CDR1 is MDHEN, CDR2 SYDVKM. The CDR3 DNA reads TGTGCCAGCAGTCCCCCAGGGGAATACCACGAGCAGTACTTC. Translating gives CASSPPGEYHEQYF.

The V call is TRBV5-6, the J call TRBJ1-2, with TRBD1 matching over 8 bases. This CDR3 has 12 amino acids. J lost 10 bases, V lost 7 bases, and 9 bases had no gene match. CDR1 SGHDT and CDR2 YYEEEE come from the germline V gene. The CDR3 sequence: CASGPGTGDYTF. Written as DNA, the CDR3 is TGTGCCAGCGGACCCGGGACAGGAGACTACACCTTC. Variable domain in full (rest from reference TRBV5-6 and TRBJ1-2): DAGVTQSPTHLIKTRGQQVTLRCSPKSGHDTVSWYQQALGQGPQFIFQYYEEEERQRGNFPDRFSGHQFPNYSSELNVNALLLGDSALYLCASGPGTGDYTFGSGTRLTVV.

This rearrangement joins TRBV29-1 to TRBJ1-3; D remains unclear. The CDR3 sequence is 13 residues long. Germline lookup yields CDR1 SQVTM and CDR2 ANQGSEA. V was trimmed by 7 bases and J by 1 base, leaving 11 bases between them. In DNA, the CDR3 is TGCAGCGGCCTAGTGGTTTCTGGAAACACCATATATTTT. Amino acids: CSGLVVSGNTIYF.

As DNA, the CDR3 is TGTGCCAGCAGCACACAAAGCTACAATGAGCAGTTCTTC. This gives the protein CASSTQSYNEQFF. V and J are TRBV9 and TRBJ2-1; D is unclear. Per germline, CDR1 SGDLS and CDR2 YYNGEE. The CDR3 is 13 amino acids. V was trimmed by 4 bases and J by 3 bases, leaving 8 bases between them.

This rearrangement joins TRBV19 to TRBJ1-5; D unresolved. V was cut by 3 bases and J by 1 base, with 7 bases left in between. This CDR3 contains 14 residues. Germline CDR1 is LNHDA and CDR2 is SQIVND (reference sequence). The CDR3 DNA reads TGTGCCAGTAGTATCGGCGGAAGCAATCAGCCCCAGCATTTT. Amino acids: CASSIGGSNQPQHF.

The rearrangement uses TRBV7-2 and TRBJ2-7, with a tentative D call TRBD1 (6 bases). Germline V gene lookup returns CDR1 SGHTA and CDR2 FQGNSA. This CDR3 spans 14 amino acids. Trimming pared 1 base from V and 6 bases from J, leaving 13 bases between. The chain's CDR3 is CASSLEQGVGEQYF. The CDR3 region has the DNA TGTGCCAGCAGCTTAGAACAGGGAGTCGGCGAGCAGTACTTC.

The CDR3 nucleotides read TGTGCCAGCAGTGAACCGGAGCGTGGCAGTCACTATGGCTACACCTTC. Its translation is CASSEPERGSHYGYTF. The chain employs TRBV2 and TRBJ1-2; D not resolved. The V end lost 2 bases, the J end lost 3 bases, and 16 bases lay between the germline ends. CDR3 length: 16 residues. CDR1 is SNHLY, CDR2 FYNNEI, per germline.

The chain links TRBV5-1 to TRBJ2-6, with 7 nucleotides matching TRBD1. The CDR3 is made up of 21 amino acids. Trimming took 4 bases from V and 0 from J; bases not matched to a gene: 19. Per the germline V gene, CDR1 is SGHRS and CDR2 is YFSETQ. The CDR3 coding sequence is TGCGCCAGCAGCGCACGGGACAGTCCTACTACCCTTTCCTCTGGGGCCAACGTCCTGACTTTC. Translated, it gives CASSARDSPTTLSSGANVLTF. The whole variable domain, filled in from reference TRBV5-1 and TRBJ2-6, reads KAGVTQTPRYLIKTRGQQVTLSCSPISGHRSVSWYQQTPGQGLQFLFEYFSETQRNKGNFPGRFSGRQFSNSRSEMNVSTLELGDSALYLCASSARDSPTTLSSGANVLTFGAGSRLTVL.

V is TRBV28 and J is TRBJ2-1; no firm D call. The germline V gene has CDR1 MDHEN and CDR2 SYDVKM. The CDR3 spans 12 residues. Between the trimmed V and J ends, which lost 7 bases and 4 bases, there was a span of 8 bases. CDR3 in amino acids: CASKLDYNEQFF. CDR3 DNA: TGTGCCAGCAAACTCGATTACAATGAGCAGTTCTTC.

V and J are TRBV5-2 and TRBJ2-3; the D call of TRBD1 is as the table states it, not checked on the DNA. TRBV5-2 is described as a pseudogene. The CDR3 runs to 14 residues. This CDR3 is CASTPTGPTDTQYF. DNA of the CDR3: TGTGCCAGCACCCCGACAGGGCCCACAGATACGCAGTATTTT.

The rearrangement links TRBV5-4 to TRBJ2-7; D may be TRBD1 (5 bases). V gave up 2 bases and J gave up 3 bases, with 6 bases separating them. This CDR3 comprises 12 residues. Germline values: CDR1 SGHNT, CDR2 YYREEE (reference sequence). CDR3 residues: CASSFDSYEQYF. The CDR3 bases are TGTGCCAGCAGCTTTGACAGCTACGAGCAGTACTTC.

V gene TRBV4-1 combines with J gene TRBJ2-5; no definite D call. The V gene lost 4 bases and the J gene lost 0 bases, with 12 bases spanning the gap. Germline CDR1 and CDR2: MGHRA and YSYEKL. This CDR3 is 15 amino acids long. CDR3 amino acids: CASSLRKGYQETQYF. For the CDR3, the DNA is TGCGCCAGCAGCCTCCGAAAGGGATACCAAGAGACCCAGTACTTC.

The chain couples TRBV18 to TRBJ2-3; no reliable D call. The CDR3 is 12 amino acids. CDR1 is KGHSH, CDR2 LQKENI, per germline. The V end lost 3 bases, the J end lost 6 bases, and 7 bases lay between the germline ends. CDR3 in amino acids: CASSPLVDTQYF. CDR3 bases: TGTGCCAGCTCACCCCTCGTCGATACGCAGTATTTT. Together with reference TRBV18 and TRBJ2-3, the CDR3 gives the full variable domain: NAGVMQNPRHLVRRRGQEARLRCSPMKGHSHVYWYRQLPEEGLKFMVYLQKENIIDESGMPKERFSAEFPKEGPSILRIQQVVRGDSAAYFCASSPLVDTQYFGPGTRLTVL.

This CDR3 reads CASNDRSGGNYGYTF. In nucleotides, the CDR3 is TGCGCCAGCAATGACAGGTCCGGGGGGAACTATGGCTACACCTTC. This chain connects TRBV4-3 to TRBJ1-2; perhaps TRBD1 as D (6 bases). CDR1 is LGHNA and CDR2 is YSLEER in the germline V gene. The CDR3 length is 15 residues. V was shortened by 7 bases and J by 2 bases, with 17 bases between the two germline ends.

The V and J genes are TRBV19 and TRBJ2-7; D unresolved. The CDR3 has 15 residues. The V gene's germline CDR1 is LNHDA and CDR2 SQIVND (reference sequence). Trimming stripped 4 bases from V and 1 base from J, with 14 bases between. The CDR3 DNA follows: TGTGCCAGTAGTACCTTGAGAGACGGGTCCTACGAGCAGTACTTC. It specifies CASSTLRDGSYEQYF.

The chain is built from TRBV6-5 and TRBJ2-7, with a possible D match to TRBD2 (5 bases). Trimming removed 5 bases from V and 0 bases from J, with 11 bases in between. The length of the CDR3 is 14 residues. Germline V CDR1 and CDR2: MNHEY, SVGAGI. The CDR3 sequence: CASSRLAASYEQYF. The CDR3 nucleotides read TGTGCCAGCAGTCGCCTAGCTGCCTCCTACGAGCAGTACTTC.

This chain joins TRBV6-5 and TRBJ1-1; D ambiguous. The CDR3 totals 11 residues. The ends were cut back, 6 bases at V and 10 bases at J, with 12 bases in the middle. Germline lookup yields CDR1 MNHEY and CDR2 SVGAGI. CDR3 in amino acids: CASSSPRRAFF. DNA of the CDR3: TGTGCCAGCAGCTCCCCCCGAAGAGCTTTCTTT.